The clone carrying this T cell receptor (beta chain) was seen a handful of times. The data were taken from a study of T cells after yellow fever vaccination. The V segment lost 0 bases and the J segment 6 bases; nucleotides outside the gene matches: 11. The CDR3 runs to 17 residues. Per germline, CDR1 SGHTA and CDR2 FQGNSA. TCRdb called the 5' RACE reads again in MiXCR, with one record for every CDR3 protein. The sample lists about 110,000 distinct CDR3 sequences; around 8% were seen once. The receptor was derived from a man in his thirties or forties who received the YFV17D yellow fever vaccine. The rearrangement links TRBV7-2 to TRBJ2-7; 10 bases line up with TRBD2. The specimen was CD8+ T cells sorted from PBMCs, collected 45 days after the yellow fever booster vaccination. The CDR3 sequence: CASSLASSGSMVFEQYF. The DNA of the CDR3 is TGTGCCAGCAGCTTAGCATCTAGCGGGAGCATGGTGTTCGAGCAGTACTTC.